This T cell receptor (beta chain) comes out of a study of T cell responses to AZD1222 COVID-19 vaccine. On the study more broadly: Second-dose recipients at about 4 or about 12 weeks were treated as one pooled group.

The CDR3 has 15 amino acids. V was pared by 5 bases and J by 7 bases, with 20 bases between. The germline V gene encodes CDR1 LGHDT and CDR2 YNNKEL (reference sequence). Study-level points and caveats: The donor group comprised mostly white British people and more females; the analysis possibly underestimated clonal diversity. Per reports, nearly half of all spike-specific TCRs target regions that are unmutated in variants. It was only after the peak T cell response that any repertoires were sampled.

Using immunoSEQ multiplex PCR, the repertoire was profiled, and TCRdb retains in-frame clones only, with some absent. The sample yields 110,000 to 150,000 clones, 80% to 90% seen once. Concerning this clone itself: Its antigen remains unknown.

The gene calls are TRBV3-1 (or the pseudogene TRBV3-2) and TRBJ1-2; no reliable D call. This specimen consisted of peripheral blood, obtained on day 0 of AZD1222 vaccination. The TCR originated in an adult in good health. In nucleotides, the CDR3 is TGTGCCAGCAGCGAAGCGACGCTAAGGGTCTCTGGCTACACCTTC. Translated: CASSEATLRVSGYTF.